This section outlines one TCR beta chain sequence together with its context. This clonotype is classified as medium-sized (0.01 to 0.1%). Its antigen has not been determined. No base qualities exist here, and no much larger clone lies one base off it. Sequencer: NextSeq 500. The QIAseq Immune Repertoire RNA Library Kit, Human TCR Panel was used to prepare TCR libraries from around 15 ng of total RNA. TCR libraries were sequenced on an Illumina NextSeq with a Mid Output V2 kit, using asymmetric 261x41 paired-end reads. Every TCR library was diluted down to around 4 nM, then pooled, denatured and loaded at approximately 1 pM. As for the original processing: Processing of the TCR FASTQ files took place in the QIAGEN GeneGlobe Data Analysis Center, and downstream analysis was done in R 3.5.2. To get clonality, Shannon entropy was normalized by the log of the number of unique productive sequences and the result was subtracted from one. For each subset, Fisher exact tests at 5% FDR were used to find TRA or TRB clonotypes whose abundance differed between baseline and M1. Differentially abundant clonotypes were grouped as emerging, expanding, contracting or non-expanding/contracting. Morisita's overlap index was used to measure how much repertoires overlapped between patients. Through fastp at Q25 and MiXCR, TCRdb rebuilt clones from the public reads, retaining in-frame beta chains. Every distinct CDR3 protein forms one entry, paired with its most common genes and DNA. In this record, the V and J calls reflect TCRdb's handling and not the investigators' own analysis. The sample table records roughly 200 distinct CDR3 sequences; over 9% of these occur just once. The ten largest clones represent over 55% of the sample.

This record comes from a study of circulating CD8 cells and anti-PD-1 response in melanoma (dated by TCRdb to 2018 to 2020). As for the study more broadly: Patients received nivolumab intravenously at 3 mg/kg every 2 weeks. Of the 13 patients in the melanoma cohort, seven received anti-PD-1 as first-line therapy and six had prior targeted therapy or immunotherapy. Responders were defined as patients showing complete or partial responses, and non-responders as patients showing stable or progressive disease (RECIST v1.1). A total of around eleven melanoma patients were included in the TCR repertoire analysis, 4 of them responders and 7 non-responders. On on-treatment samples, PD-1 was detected using a biotinylated anti-human IgG4 antibody.

From cysteine to phenylalanine, the CDR3 is 13 amino acids long. CDR3 DNA only is kept here, 39 bases in frame from base 1. Reading the germline V gene (reference sequence) gives CDR1 MNHEY and CDR2 SMNVEV. The germline ends are 14 bases apart after V is trimmed by 5 bases and J by 10 bases. The investigation overall reported the following: The authors pointed out that the cohort included both treatment-naive and previously treated patients, and that this mix could influence the results. Because tumor material could not be accessed, tumor reactivity was instead assessed with peptide assays on expanded sorted subsets. The highest diversity was observed in the DNEG repertoire, similar and higher clonality was shown by the PD-1 and DPOS repertoires, and the lowest diversity was found in the TIGIT repertoires. Repertoires were largely private between subsets, with under 8% of TRB clonotypes shared at M1; sharing was highest between DPOS and TIGIT. Only baseline and M1 samples from a small cohort with few responders were used in the published TCR repertoire comparisons. Because material was limited, experiments were generally done without replicates.

Using a BD FACSAria II cell sorter, four subsets defined by PD-1 and/or TIGIT were sorted out of live CD3+CD8+TCRalphabeta+ cells. To characterize relevance to anti-PD-1 therapy response, circulating CD8 T cells were sorted into four subsets based on PD-1 and TIGIT expression. Both TCR alpha and TCR beta chains were sequenced from each sorted CD8 T-cell subset. Peripheral blood was collected at three points: before the first anti-PD-1 injection, after two injections and after four injections. Ficoll gradient centrifugation was used to isolate PBMCs right away. Until use, PBMCs were stored frozen in liquid nitrogen in RPMI containing around 21% FCS and approximately 9.1% DMSO. After thawing, PBMCs were stained with a viability dye plus antibodies against CD3, CD8alpha, TCRalphabeta, PD-1 and TIGIT. The RNeasy Kit was used to extract total RNA, and all samples came in with a RIN above 7.

The TCR comes from a human donor with melanoma. This specimen consisted of CD8+ T cells from PBMCs, obtained at baseline or after one month of anti-PD-1 therapy (not recorded which). The chain is assembled from TRBV27 and TRBJ2-2; the D gene cannot be named for sure. The DNA reads TGTGCCAGCAGTCCGACTGGCGAGGCGGAGCTGTTTTTT. The resulting protein is CASSPTGEAELFF.